The 7 T cell receptor beta chains listed next were all sequenced from one sample in a study of read filtering for tumor transcriptome and immune sequencing. Molecular barcoded adaptors covering alpha/delta and beta/gamma chains were used on around 370 ng RNA. In TCRdb, the reads were re-called with MiXCR into one record per CDR3 protein. The table lists roughly 82,000 distinct CDR3 sequences, 12% of them singletons. What was sequenced was a population of CD138-negative cells sorted from bone marrow. These receptors were taken from a donor at least 40 years old with multiple myeloma.

There are many counts of this clonotype. The chain employs TRBV7-8 and TRBJ2-6, with D possibly being TRBD1 or TRBD2 (6 bases each). The CDR3 is 18 amino acids. The V end lost 5 bases, the J end lost 0 bases, and 17 bases lay between the germline ends. CDR1 and CDR2 (germline): SGHVS, FQNEAQ. The DNA of the CDR3 is TGTGCCAGCAGCCCAAGGGAGGACAGATACTCTGGGGCCAACGTCCTGACTTTC. It yields the protein CASSPREDRYSGANVLTF.

About this clonotype itself: Relative to the germline gene, one junction end is altered; a read error may explain this. The rearrangement links TRBV6-2 or TRBV6-3 to TRBJ1-2; 8 nucleotides agree with TRBD1. The CDR3 extends over 15 amino acids. Germline V gene data show CDR1 as MNHEY and CDR2 as SVGEGT. The CDR3, as DNA: TGTGCCAGCGGTTACGGGGGGCAGGGGGCGGATGGCTACACCTTC. This encodes CASGYGGQGADGYTF.

This clonotype was seen many times. The chain recombines TRBV6-1 with TRBJ2-2; 11 nucleotides agree with TRBD1. J lost 6 bases, V lost 5 bases, and 8 bases had no gene match. The CDR3 spans 16 residues. Germline lookup yields CDR1 MNHNS and CDR2 SASEGT. The DNA of the CDR3 is TGTGCCAGCAGTCGGGAGCCGGGACAGGGGGCCGGGGAGCTGTTTTTT. Its protein product is CASSREPGQGAGELFF.

This clonotype has more than one count but fewer than ten. The chain joins TRBV10-3 to TRBJ2-3; D is unresolved. CDR1 is ENHRY and CDR2 is SYGVKD in the germline V gene. V gave up 0 bases and J gave up 7 bases, with 8 bases separating them. The CDR3 loop spans 13 amino acids. This CDR3 is CAISESSCHTQYF. The CDR3 DNA is TGTGCCATCAGTGAGTCATCGTGTCATACGCAGTATTTT.

This clonotype was counted many times. The chain links TRBV20-1 to TRBJ1-1; no clear D gene. The CDR3 totals 13 residues. Trimming pared 0 bases from V and 0 bases from J, leaving 5 bases between. CDR1 and CDR2 (germline): DFQATT, SNEGSKA (reference sequence). The CDR3 sequence is CSAREGLNTEAFF. Here the CDR3 DNA reads TGCAGTGCTAGAGAGGGGTTGAACACTGAAGCTTTCTTT.

This clonotype was seen only a few times. CDR3 DNA: TGTGCCATCAGCCCGGAGGGGGTGCCGCTTGAAGCTTTCTTT. This gives the protein CAISPEGVPLEAFF. V usage is TRBV10-3 and J usage is TRBJ1-1; D is perhaps TRBD1 (6 bases). The length of the CDR3 is 14 residues. The germline V and J ends were trimmed by 6 bases and 7 bases, with 18 bases remaining between them. Looked up from germline, CDR1 is ENHRY and CDR2 is SYGVKD.

This clonotype was counted between two and nine times. The V call is TRBV19, the J call TRBJ2-5, with 9 bases fitting TRBD1. Trimming at V came to 4 bases and at J to 1 base, leaving 4 bases not matched to a gene. The CDR3 covers 15 residues. CDR1 is LNHDA and CDR2 is SQIVND in the germline V gene (reference sequence). This CDR3 reads CASSKRGQGQETQYF. The CDR3, as DNA: TGTGCCAGTAGTAAACGGGGACAGGGCCAAGAGACCCAGTACTTC.